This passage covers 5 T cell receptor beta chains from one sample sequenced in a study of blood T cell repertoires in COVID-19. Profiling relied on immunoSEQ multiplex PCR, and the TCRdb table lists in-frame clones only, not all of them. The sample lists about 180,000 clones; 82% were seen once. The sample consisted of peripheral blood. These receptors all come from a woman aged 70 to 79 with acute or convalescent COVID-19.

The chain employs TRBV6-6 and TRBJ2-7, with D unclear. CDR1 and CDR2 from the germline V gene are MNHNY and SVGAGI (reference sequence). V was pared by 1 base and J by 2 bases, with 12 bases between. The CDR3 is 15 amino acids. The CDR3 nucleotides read TGTGCCAGCAGTTACTTGCCCGCACAACCCTACGAGCAGTACTTC. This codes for CASSYLPAQPYEQYF.

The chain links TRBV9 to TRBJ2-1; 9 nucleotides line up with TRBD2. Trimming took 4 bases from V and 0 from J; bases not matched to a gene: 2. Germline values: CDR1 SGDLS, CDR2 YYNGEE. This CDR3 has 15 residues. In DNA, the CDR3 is TGTGCCAGCAGCCTTAGCGGGAGCTCCTACAATGAGCAGTTCTTC. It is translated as CASSLSGSSYNEQFF.

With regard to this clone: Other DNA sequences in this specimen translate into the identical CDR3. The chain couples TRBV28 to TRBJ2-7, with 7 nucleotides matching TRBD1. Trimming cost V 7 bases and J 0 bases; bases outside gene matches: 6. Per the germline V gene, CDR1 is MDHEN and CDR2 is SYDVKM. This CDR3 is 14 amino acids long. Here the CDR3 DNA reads TGTGCCAGCACCGCGACAGGGTCCTCCTACGAGCAGTACTTC. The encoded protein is CASTATGSSYEQYF.

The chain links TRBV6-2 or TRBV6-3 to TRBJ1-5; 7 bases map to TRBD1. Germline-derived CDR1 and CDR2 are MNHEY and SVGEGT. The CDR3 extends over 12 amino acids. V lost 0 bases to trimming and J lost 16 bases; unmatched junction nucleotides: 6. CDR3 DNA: TGTGCCAGCAGTTACTCTACCGACAGGGCTCATTTT. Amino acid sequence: CASSYSTDRAHF.

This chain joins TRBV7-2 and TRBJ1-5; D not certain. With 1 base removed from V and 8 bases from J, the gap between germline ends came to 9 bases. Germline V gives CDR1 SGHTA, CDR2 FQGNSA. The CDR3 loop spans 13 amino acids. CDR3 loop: CASSLERTKPQHF. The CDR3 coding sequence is TGTGCCAGCAGCTTAGAGCGGACGAAGCCCCAGCATTTT.